This TCR beta chain stems from a study of Ad26.COV2.S vaccination and SARS-CoV-2 variants. CDR3 length: 12 amino acids. Trimming pared 6 bases from V and 5 bases from J, leaving 10 bases between. The germline V gene encodes CDR1 MNHEY and CDR2 SVGAGI. Noted treatment: some 20 received Ad26.COV2.S at low or high dose, single or two shots; 5 received placebo; per-sample allocation not given. Material that was analyzed had been drawn on day 63 after the first vaccine or placebo injection. Method: immunoSEQ multiplex PCR; TCRdb's copy keeps in-frame clones and lacks some. The sample includes about 680,000 clones, 89% of them seen just once. Comments on this clone: This same CDR3 is encoded by further DNA sequences in the sample.

Sequenced here: peripheral blood, sampled in a trial of Ad26.COV2.S vaccine versus placebo. This TCR was sampled from a person between 18 and 65 years old who received the Ad26.COV2.S COVID-19 vaccine or a placebo. This chain uses TRBV6-5 with TRBJ2-5; D ambiguous. CDR3 residues: CASSRSAETQYF. The CDR3 nucleotides read TGTGCCAGCAGCCGAAGCGCGGAGACCCAGTACTTC.